This T cell receptor (beta chain) was observed in a study of cytomegalovirus exposure and HLA in healthy donors. Notes on the study in general: One later analysis reportedly identified an Asian-associated ancestry cluster that showed fewer N-insertions than the roughly 600-donor mean.

This clone has just a few counts. Antigen unknown. The CDR3 is 16 residues long. Germline V gene sequence: CDR1 SGHAT, CDR2 FQNNGV. V lost 2 bases and J 5 bases, leaving 18 bases between the germline ends. Donors were nominally healthy when sampled, though unrecorded immune exposures were likely. Use of 60 Vbeta and 13 Jbeta primers characterized the PCR. The protocol was immunoSEQ multiplex PCR, while the TCRdb copy is restricted to in-frame clones and leaves out a portion. The table lists 120,000 or so clones, roughly 80% of them singletons. The sample taken for sequencing was PBMCs. This sequence originates from a man in his thirties or forties in good health and CMV-seronegative. The V call is TRBV11-2, the J call TRBJ1-1, with D uncertain. CDR3 DNA sequence: TGTGCCAGCAGCTTAATTATGGGCGTTGTTAGGACTGAAGCTTTCTTT. This gives the protein CASSLIMGVVRTEAFF.